This T cell receptor (beta chain) was sequenced during a study of CD8 T cells in ankylosing spondylitis. TCRdb used MiXCR to reprocess the 5' RACE reads, holding one entry per CDR3 protein. The top ten clones hold roughly 14% of a sample with approximately 350,000 distinct CDR3 sequences, 20% to 25% of them seen once. This clonotype was seen only a few times. This TCR was recovered from a male donor with ankylosing spondylitis or in good health (not recorded which). Sequences were obtained from blood, either unsorted or a sorted T cell fraction (not recorded which).

The CDR3 sequence: CASSPWTSGGFEQYF. CDR3 nucleotides: TGCGCCAGCAGCCCCTGGACTAGCGGGGGATTCGAGCAGTACTTC. The chain joins TRBV5-1 to TRBJ2-7; 13 positions agree with TRBD2. Germline-derived CDR1 and CDR2 are SGHRS and YFSETQ. The CDR3 length is 15 residues. J was trimmed by 6 bases and V by 4 bases; bases with no gene match: 7.